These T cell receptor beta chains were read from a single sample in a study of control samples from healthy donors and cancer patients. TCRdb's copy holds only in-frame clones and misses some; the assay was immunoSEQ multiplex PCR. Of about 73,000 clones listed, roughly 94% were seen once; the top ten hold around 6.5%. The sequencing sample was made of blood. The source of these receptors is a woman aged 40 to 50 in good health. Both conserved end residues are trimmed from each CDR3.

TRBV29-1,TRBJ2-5,SVAVSSTQETQY
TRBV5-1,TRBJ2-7,ASSPTGLTLYEQY
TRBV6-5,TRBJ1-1,ASSYSIGLNTEAF
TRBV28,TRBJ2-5,ASTLAGGQETQY
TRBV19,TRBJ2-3,ASSPDRAQADTQY
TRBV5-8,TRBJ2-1,ASSLSLAGEMGEQF
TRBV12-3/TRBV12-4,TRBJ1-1,ASSLQQGGEAF
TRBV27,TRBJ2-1,ASNTILAGIYNEQF
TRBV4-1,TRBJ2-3,ASSQAPSPGGITDTQY
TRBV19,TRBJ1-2,ASSPGAYYGYT
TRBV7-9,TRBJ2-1,ASREGSYNEQF
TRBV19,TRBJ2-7,ASSITGGPYNEQY
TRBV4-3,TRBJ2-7,ASSPTGAHAYEQY
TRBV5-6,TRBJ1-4,ASSLQGAFNEKLF
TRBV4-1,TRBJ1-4,ASSQDGPIRGEKLF
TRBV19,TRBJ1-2,ASSTGTGGPLYGYT
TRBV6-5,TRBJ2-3,ASRVWTGTDTQY
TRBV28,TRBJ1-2,ASRWGGGIGYGYT
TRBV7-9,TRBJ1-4,ASSLSQGEKLF
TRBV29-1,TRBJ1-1,SGTGSEAF
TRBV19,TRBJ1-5,ASSIGVFSQPQH
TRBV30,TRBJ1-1,AWSVTNTEAF
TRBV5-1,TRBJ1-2,ASSSTGNSAWGYT
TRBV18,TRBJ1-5,ASSPLGLNNQPQH
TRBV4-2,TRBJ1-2,ASRDSDREFFDGYT
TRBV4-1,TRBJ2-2,ASSSSTGELF
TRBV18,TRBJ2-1,ASSTREPTYNEQF
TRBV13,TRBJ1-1,ASSLRPFNTEAF
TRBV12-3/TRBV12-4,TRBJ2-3,ASSLWADTQY
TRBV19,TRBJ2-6,ASTGPGGANVLT
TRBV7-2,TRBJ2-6,ASSLAGGYSSGANVLT
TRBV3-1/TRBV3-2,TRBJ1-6,ASSQGARSPLH
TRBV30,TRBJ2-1,AWRYSGDRSEQF
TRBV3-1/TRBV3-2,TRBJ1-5,ASSRGTVGNQPQH
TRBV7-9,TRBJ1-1,ASSLQGNTEAF
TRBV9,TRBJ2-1,ASSFQADNEQF
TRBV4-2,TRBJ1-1,ASSQVLENTEAF
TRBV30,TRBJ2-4,AWSVSGAGKNIQY
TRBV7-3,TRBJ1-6,ASSLTPSGNSPLH
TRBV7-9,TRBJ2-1,ASSTRGYNEQF
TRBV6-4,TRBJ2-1,ASSATGARDNEQF
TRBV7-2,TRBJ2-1,ASSLSGGSYNEQF
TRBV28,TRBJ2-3,ASSSKRVLQRGGINTQY